The 10 T cell receptor beta chains presented below share a single source sample, sequenced in a study of type 1 regulatory T cells. These receptors have no known antigen. TCRdb passed the reads through MiXCR, listing each CDR3 protein once. This table has tens of thousands of distinct CDR3 sequences, approximately 67% appearing once. Source material: cultured non-Tr1 T cells, either the whole culture or a sorted T cell fraction (not recorded which). These receptors originate from a human donor in good health.

This clonotype was counted a single time. The chain links TRBV30 to TRBJ2-3; D call uncertain. CDR1 GTSNPN and CDR2 SVGIG come from the germline V gene (reference sequence). Trimming stripped 2 bases from V and 5 bases from J, with 8 bases between. This CDR3 has 12 residues. The CDR3 DNA follows: TGTGCCTGGAGTATAGGGCAAGATACGCAGTATTTT. Amino acids: CAWSIGQDTQYF.

V usage is TRBV11-2 and J usage is TRBJ2-1; 12 nucleotides align to TRBD1. This CDR3 is 16 amino acids long. V dropped 0 bases and J dropped 8; count of bases not matched to a gene: 5. Germline V gene data show CDR1 as SGHAT and CDR2 as FQNNGV. The CDR3 nucleotides read TGTGCCAGCAGCTTAGAGTTGGGACAGGGGGCAGATGAGCAGTTCTTC. Translating it yields CASSLELGQGADEQFF. The full variable domain, its missing parts supplied by reference TRBV11-2 and TRBJ2-1, is EAGVAQSPRYKIIEKRQSVAFWCNPISGHATLYWYQQILGQGPKLLIQFQNNGVVDDSQLPKDRFSAERLKGVDSTLKIQPAKLEDSAVYLCASSLELGQGADEQFFGPGTRLTVL.

The chain links TRBV7-3 to TRBJ2-2; no clear D gene. The germline V and J ends were trimmed by 5 bases and 6 bases, with 13 bases remaining between them. This CDR3 has 14 residues. The germline gives CDR1 SGHTA, CDR2 FQGTGA. DNA of the CDR3: TGTGCCAGCAGCCTCTACCCGGTTCCCGGGGAGCTGTTTTTT. This gives the protein CASSLYPVPGELFF.

This clonotype appeared a few times. The genes are TRBV5-1 and TRBJ2-7, with D possibly TRBD2 on 6 matching bases. The germline gives CDR1 SGHRS, CDR2 YFSETQ. V dropped 2 bases and J dropped 5 bases, with 8 bases sitting between them. CDR3 length: 12 residues. In DNA, the CDR3 is TGCGCCAGCAGCTTTACTAGCAACGAGCAGTACTTC. Its translation: CASSFTSNEQYF.

This clonotype was seen a few times. This chain connects TRBV20-1 to TRBJ1-6; TRBD1 might be the D (6 bases). There are 14 residues in the CDR3. With 2 bases removed from V and 4 bases from J, the gap between germline ends came to 9 bases. The V gene's germline CDR1 is DFQATT and CDR2 SNEGSKA (reference sequence). CDR3 sequence reads: CSARLQGYNSPLHF. For the CDR3, the DNA is TGCAGTGCTAGACTTCAGGGGTATAATTCACCCCTCCACTTT.

This rearrangement joins TRBV5-1 to TRBJ2-2; 7 bases are shared with TRBD1. Looked up from germline, CDR1 is SGHRS and CDR2 is YFSETQ. The junction had 4 bases not matched to a gene; V was cut back by 0 bases and J by 5 bases. The CDR3 covers 15 residues. The CDR3 DNA reads as TGCGCCAGCAGCTTGGTAGGGACAGAGACCGGGGAGCTGTTTTTT. The encoded protein is CASSLVGTETGELFF.

This clonotype was seen a handful of times. This rearrangement joins TRBV7-9 to TRBJ1-2; D gene ambiguous. This CDR3 spans 12 amino acids. Germline V gene sequence: CDR1 SEHNR, CDR2 FQNEAQ (reference sequence). The CDR3: CVTSQNNYGYTF. CDR3 nucleotides: TGTGTGACCAGCCAGAATAACTATGGCTACACCTTC.

V usage is TRBV7-8 and J usage is TRBJ1-1; D gene ambiguous. CDR3 length equals 13 residues. Looked up from germline, CDR1 is SGHVS and CDR2 is FQNEAQ. Trimming pared 1 base from V and 2 bases from J, leaving 5 bases between. This chain's CDR3 is CASSLERNTEAFF. The CDR3 DNA reads as TGTGCCAGCAGCTTAGAACGTAACACTGAAGCTTTCTTT.

This chain connects TRBV5-1 to TRBJ2-1; a weak D match, TRBD2 (6 bases). The CDR3 consists of 16 residues. Trimming removed 6 bases from V and 0 bases from J, with 16 bases in between. CDR1 and CDR2 from the germline V gene are SGHRS and YFSETQ. CDR3 amino acids: CASTPEAGRSYNEQFF. CDR3 in DNA: TGCGCCAGCACCCCGGAGGCGGGACGCTCCTACAATGAGCAGTTCTTC.

The table lists this clonotype with a few counts. V usage is TRBV24-1 and J usage is TRBJ2-3; no definite D call. Germline V gene sequence: CDR1 KGHDR, CDR2 SFDVKD. Trimming took off 4 bases at V and 3 bases at J, with 16 bases between the two ends. There are 16 residues in the CDR3. In DNA, the CDR3 is TGTGCCACCAGTGACCATTTAGACATGGGGACAGATACGCAGTATTTT. Protein sequence: CATSDHLDMGTDTQYF.